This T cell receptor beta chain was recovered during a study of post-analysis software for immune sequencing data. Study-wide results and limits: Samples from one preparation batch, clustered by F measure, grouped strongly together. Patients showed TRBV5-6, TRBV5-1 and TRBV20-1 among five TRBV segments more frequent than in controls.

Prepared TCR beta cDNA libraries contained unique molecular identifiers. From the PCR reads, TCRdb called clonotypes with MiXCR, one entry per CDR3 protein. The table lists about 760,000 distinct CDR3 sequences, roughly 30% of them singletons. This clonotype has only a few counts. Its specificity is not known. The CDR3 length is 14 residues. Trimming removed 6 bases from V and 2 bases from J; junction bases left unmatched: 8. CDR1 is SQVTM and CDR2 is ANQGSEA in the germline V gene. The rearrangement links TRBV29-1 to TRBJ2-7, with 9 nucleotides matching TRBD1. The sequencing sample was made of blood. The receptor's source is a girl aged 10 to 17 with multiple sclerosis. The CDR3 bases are TGCAGCGTAGGTAGGGACAGGGCTACCTACGAGCAGTACTTC. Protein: CSVGRDRATYEQYF.